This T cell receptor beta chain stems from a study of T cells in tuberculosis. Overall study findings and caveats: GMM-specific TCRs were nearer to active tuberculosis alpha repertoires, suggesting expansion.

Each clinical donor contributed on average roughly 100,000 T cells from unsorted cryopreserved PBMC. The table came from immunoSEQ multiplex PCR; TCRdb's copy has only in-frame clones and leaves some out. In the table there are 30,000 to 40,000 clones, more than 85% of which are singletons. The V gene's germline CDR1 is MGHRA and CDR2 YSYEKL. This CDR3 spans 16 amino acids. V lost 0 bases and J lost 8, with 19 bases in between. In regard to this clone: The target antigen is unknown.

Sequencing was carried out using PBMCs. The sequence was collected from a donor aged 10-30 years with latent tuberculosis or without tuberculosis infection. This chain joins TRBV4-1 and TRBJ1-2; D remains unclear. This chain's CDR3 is CASSQDRGRRIEGYTF. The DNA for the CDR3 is TGCGCCAGCAGCCAAGATCGGGGAAGACGGATAGAGGGCTACACCTTC.